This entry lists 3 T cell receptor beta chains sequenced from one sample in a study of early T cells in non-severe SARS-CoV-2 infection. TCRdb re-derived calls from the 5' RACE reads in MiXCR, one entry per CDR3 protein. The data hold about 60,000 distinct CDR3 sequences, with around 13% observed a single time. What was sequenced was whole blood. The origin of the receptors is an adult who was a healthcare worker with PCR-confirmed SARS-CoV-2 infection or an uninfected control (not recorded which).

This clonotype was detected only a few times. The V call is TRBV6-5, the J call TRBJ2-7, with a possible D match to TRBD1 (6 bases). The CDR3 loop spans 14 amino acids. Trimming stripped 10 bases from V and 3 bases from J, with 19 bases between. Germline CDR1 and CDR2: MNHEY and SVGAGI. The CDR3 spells CATRGDFARYEQYF. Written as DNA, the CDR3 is TGTGCCACCAGGGGAGATTTCGCCCGCTACGAGCAGTACTTC.

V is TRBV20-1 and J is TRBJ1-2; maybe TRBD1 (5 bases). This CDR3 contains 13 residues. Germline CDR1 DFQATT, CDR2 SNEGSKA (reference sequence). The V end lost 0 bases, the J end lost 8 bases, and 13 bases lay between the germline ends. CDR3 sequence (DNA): TGCAGTGCTAGAGATAAGCAGGGTGGAGGCTACACCTTC. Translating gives CSARDKQGGGYTF.

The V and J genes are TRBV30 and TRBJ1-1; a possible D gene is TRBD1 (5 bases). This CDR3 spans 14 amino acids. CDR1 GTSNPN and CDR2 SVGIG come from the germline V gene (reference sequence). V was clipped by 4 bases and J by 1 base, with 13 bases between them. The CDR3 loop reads CAWNSGLPNTEAFF. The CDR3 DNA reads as TGTGCCTGGAATTCGGGACTGCCGAACACTGAAGCTTTCTTT.